What follows are 29 T cell receptor beta chains derived from one specimen sequenced in a study of early T cells in non-severe SARS-CoV-2 infection. TCRdb re-analysed the 5' RACE reads in MiXCR, keeping a single row per CDR3 protein. Counted here are about 83,000 distinct CDR3 sequences, more than 9% occurring once; the ten biggest clones make up approximately 8%. The starting material was whole blood, obtained at baseline. The receptors shown here come from an adult who was a healthcare worker with PCR-confirmed SARS-CoV-2 infection or an uninfected control (not recorded which).

This clonotype has a count of ten or more. The chain has TRBV28 and TRBJ2-1; 14 bases are shared with TRBD2. Germline CDR1 is MDHEN and CDR2 is SYDVKM. The CDR3 is made up of 15 amino acids. The junction had 6 bases not matched to a gene; V was cut back by 5 bases and J by 9 bases. The CDR3 here is CASSPGLAGAFEQFF. The CDR3 coding sequence is TGTGCCAGCAGTCCGGGACTAGCGGGAGCTTTTGAGCAGTTCTTC.

This clonotype was seen many times. The chain uses TRBV5-1 and TRBJ2-2; TRBD2 aligns across 9 bases. This CDR3 spans 14 amino acids. V lost 5 bases to trimming and J lost 13 bases; unmatched junction nucleotides: 12. Germline V gives CDR1 SGHRS, CDR2 YFSETQ. CDR3 sequence: CASSAGTSPLRLFF. CDR3 DNA sequence: TGCGCCAGCAGTGCCGGGACTAGCCCCCTGAGGCTGTTTTTT.

Only a few counts were recorded for this clonotype. The rearrangement links TRBV27 to TRBJ2-7, with unresolved D. The length of the CDR3 is 13 residues. Germline V lookup: CDR1 MNHEY, CDR2 SMNVEV (reference sequence). V was trimmed by 2 bases and J by 2 bases, leaving 7 bases between them. CDR3 sequence (DNA): TGTGCCAGCAGTTTAACAGAGCCCTACGAGCAGTACTTC. This gives the protein CASSLTEPYEQYF.

The chain recombines TRBV5-1 with TRBJ2-1, with 9 nucleotides matching TRBD2. V lost 0 bases to trimming and J lost 4 bases; unmatched junction nucleotides: 14. The CDR3 runs to 19 residues. CDR1 SGHRS and CDR2 YFSETQ come from the germline V gene. The CDR3, as DNA: TGCGCCAGCAGCTTGGGCCTGTGGCGGGAGGGGAACCTGTACAATGAGCAGTTCTTC. Its protein product is CASSLGLWREGNLYNEQFF.

This clonotype came up a few times. The rearrangement uses TRBV24-1 and TRBJ2-2; possibly TRBD1 or TRBD2 for D (5 bases each). V dropped 4 bases and J dropped 7 bases, with 15 bases sitting between them. Germline loops: CDR1 KGHDR, CDR2 SFDVKD. This CDR3 region has 15 residues. This chain's CDR3 is CATSDPATGLGELFF. Here the CDR3 DNA reads TGTGCCACCAGTGACCCCGCTACGGGGCTCGGGGAGCTGTTTTTT.

This clonotype was counted only a few times. The chain carries TRBV6-6 and TRBJ2-7; D is possibly TRBD1 (6 bases). Trimming stripped 5 bases from V and 3 bases from J, with 17 bases between. The CDR3 runs to 15 residues. CDR1 MNHNY and CDR2 SVGAGI come from the germline V gene (reference sequence). CDR3 coding DNA: TGTGCCAGCAGTCCCACAGGGATTTTGAGCTACGAGCAGTACTTC. Amino acids: CASSPTGILSYEQYF.

The CDR3 DNA follows: TGTGCCAGCAGCCCCCGACAGGGCAGAAACACCATATATTTT. Encoded protein: CASSPRQGRNTIYF. The chain recombines TRBV14 with TRBJ1-3; TRBD1 matches at 7 bases. The CDR3 consists of 14 residues. The V gene end was trimmed by 4 bases and the J gene end by 5 bases; junction bases not matched to a gene: 5. Germline V gene data show CDR1 as SGHDN and CDR2 as FVKESK.

This clonotype was seen repeatedly, ten times or more. The chain uses TRBV20-1 and TRBJ2-1; D may be TRBD1 (6 bases). V lost 0 bases to trimming and J lost 1 base, with 16 bases between them. The germline V gene has CDR1 DFQATT and CDR2 SNEGSKA (reference sequence). This CDR3 contains 17 residues. CDR3 sequence reads: CSARDSIFGQSYNEQFF. The CDR3 DNA reads as TGCAGTGCTAGAGATTCAATATTCGGACAGTCCTACAATGAGCAGTTCTTC.

This chain joins TRBV5-1 and TRBJ1-5; D is unclear. Trimming shortened V by 0 bases and J by 0 bases, and 10 bases separated the two germline ends. This CDR3 comprises 16 residues. Per germline, CDR1 SGHRS and CDR2 YFSETQ. The CDR3 loop reads CASSLAGSFSNQPQHF. The CDR3 nucleotides are TGCGCCAGCAGCTTGGCCGGATCTTTTAGCAATCAGCCCCAGCATTTT. The entire variable domain, with the rest obtained from reference TRBV5-1 and TRBJ1-5, is as follows: KAGVTQTPRYLIKTRGQQVTLSCSPISGHRSVSWYQQTPGQGLQFLFEYFSETQRNKGNFPGRFSGRQFSNSRSEMNVSTLELGDSALYLCASSLAGSFSNQPQHFGDGTRLSIL.

The chain carries TRBV5-3 and TRBJ1-2, with D perhaps matching TRBD1 (6 bases). TRBV5-3 carries the ORF label, with uncertain function. This CDR3 contains 13 residues. Between the trimmed V and J ends, which lost 1 base and 3 bases, there was a span of 7 bases. CDR3 sequence (DNA): TGTGCCAGAAGCTTGCGACAGGACTATGGCTACACCTTC. It yields the protein CARSLRQDYGYTF.

This clonotype was counted a few times. The chain is built from TRBV5-1 and TRBJ1-1; 11 bases are shared with TRBD1. The junction had 11 bases not matched to a gene; V was cut back by 3 bases and J by 1 base. The CDR3 is 18 residues long. Germline V gene sequence: CDR1 SGHRS, CDR2 YFSETQ. CDR3 DNA: TGCGCCAGCAGCTCGTGGGGACAGGGGGAAAGAGGGAACACTGAAGCTTTCTTT. Translated, it gives CASSSWGQGERGNTEAFF.

V gene TRBV6-6 combines with J gene TRBJ1-5; 10 bases match TRBD1. The CDR3 is made up of 14 amino acids. The germline V gene has CDR1 MNHNY and CDR2 SVGAGI (reference sequence). V was clipped by 7 bases and J by 6 bases; unmatched bases: 6. The CDR3 coding sequence is TGTGCCAGCAAGAACAGACAGGGGGCTCAGCCCCAGCATTTT. Protein sequence: CASKNRQGAQPQHF.

This clonotype was counted only a few times. The CDR3 DNA reads as TGTGCCAGCAGTTCCGGGACTAGCGGGAGAAAGCCCTACGAGCAGTACTTC. Its protein product is CASSSGTSGRKPYEQYF. The chain employs TRBV27 and TRBJ2-7; 14 nucleotides agree with TRBD2. The V gene end was trimmed by 4 bases and the J gene end by 2 bases; junction bases not matched to a gene: 7. Germline CDR1 reads MNHEY; CDR2 reads SMNVEV (reference sequence). This CDR3 region has 17 residues.

The genes are TRBV4-1 and TRBJ1-2, with D perhaps TRBD1 (6 bases). CDR3 length equals 15 residues. Germline-derived CDR1 and CDR2 are MGHRA and YSYEKL. V was cut by 2 bases and J by 8 bases, with 18 bases left in between. The CDR3 region has the DNA TGCGCCAGCAGCCAACCCACAGGGAGCCATATCGGCTACACCTTC. Translated: CASSQPTGSHIGYTF.

This sequence joins TRBV18 and TRBJ1-5; 10 bases are a match to TRBD1. Trimming removed 3 bases from V and 7 bases from J; junction bases left unmatched: 9. Germline-derived CDR1 and CDR2 are KGHSH and LQKENI. The CDR3 contains 16 residues. In nucleotides, the CDR3 is TGTGCCAGCTCACCCGGGACAGGGGACATCAGGCAGCCCCAGCATTTT. It translates to CASSPGTGDIRQPQHF.

In this sample, this clonotype turned up many times. CDR3 nucleotides: TGCGCCAGCAGCCCCCCTCGGGGAGCCACCGGGGAGCTGTTTTTT. Its translation is CASSPPRGATGELFF. The V gene is TRBV5-1, the J gene TRBJ2-2; D may be TRBD2 (5 bases). The CDR3 is 15 residues long. Trimming pared 4 bases from V and 4 bases from J, leaving 14 bases between. Germline values: CDR1 SGHRS, CDR2 YFSETQ.

This clonotype was recorded at least ten times. The rearrangement joins TRBV5-1 to TRBJ1-1, with a possible D match to TRBD1 (5 bases). The CDR3 length is 15 residues. Trimming took off 4 bases at V and 1 base at J, with 14 bases between the two ends. Germline V lookup: CDR1 SGHRS, CDR2 YFSETQ. CDR3 region: CASSPTSGTNTEAFF. The CDR3, as DNA: TGCGCCAGCAGCCCAACTTCCGGGACGAACACTGAAGCTTTCTTT. The whole variable domain, remainder taken from reference TRBV5-1 and TRBJ1-1, is KAGVTQTPRYLIKTRGQQVTLSCSPISGHRSVSWYQQTPGQGLQFLFEYFSETQRNKGNFPGRFSGRQFSNSRSEMNVSTLELGDSALYLCASSPTSGTNTEAFFGQGTRLTVV.

This clonotype came up a few times. The chain joins TRBV4-1 to TRBJ2-2; TRBD1 aligns across 7 bases. V lost 2 bases, J lost 5 bases, and 8 bases stayed unmatched. Looked up from germline, CDR1 is MGHRA and CDR2 is YSYEKL. The CDR3 extends over 16 amino acids. The CDR3 nucleotides read TGCGCCAGCAGCCAAAGGGACAGAGGGTATACCGGGGAGCTGTTTTTT. This sequence encodes CASSQRDRGYTGELFF.

This clonotype has a handful of counts. CDR3 bases: TGTGCCACCTCCCCGGAAGCGGGAGGAGATGAGCAGTTCTTC. Translation gives CATSPEAGGDEQFF. The chain couples TRBV15 to TRBJ2-1; TRBD2 aligns across 9 bases. V lost 8 bases, J lost 8 bases, and 10 bases stayed unmatched. In germline, CDR1 is LNHNV, CDR2 YYDKDF (reference sequence). The CDR3 extends over 14 amino acids.

The rearrangement uses TRBV10-3 and TRBJ2-5; D gene unclear. The CDR3 sequence is 11 residues long. Germline V CDR1 and CDR2: ENHRY, SYGVKD. V lost 6 bases, J lost 3 bases, and 5 bases lay in between. The CDR3 region is CAIRAEETQYF. Written as DNA, the CDR3 is TGTGCCATCAGAGCAGAAGAGACCCAGTACTTC.

In its sample, this clonotype was seen once. This chain joins TRBV12-3 or TRBV12-4 and TRBJ2-3, with TRBD1 matching 7 bases. Germline trimming cut 6 bases from V and 0 bases from J; bases unmatched to any gene: 18. The CDR3 sequence is 19 residues long. This CDR3 is CASRHTMGQLETSTDTQYF. DNA for the CDR3: TGTGCCAGCAGACACACTATGGGACAGCTGGAAACTAGCACAGATACGCAGTATTTT.

This clonotype was picked up a small number of times. This chain uses TRBV20-1 with TRBJ1-4; D remains ambiguous. In germline, CDR1 is DFQATT, CDR2 SNEGSKA (reference sequence). V lost 0 bases and J lost 3, with 11 bases in between. The CDR3 has 15 amino acids. The DNA for the CDR3 is TGCAGTGCTAGAGATTTGAGGGTCTCTAATGAAAAACTGTTTTTT. Amino acids: CSARDLRVSNEKLFF.

About this clonotype itself: The junction does not match germline at one end; this may be a read error. This chain connects TRBV20-1 to TRBJ2-3, with 7 bases identical to TRBD2. The CDR3 is 15 amino acids. Per the germline V gene, CDR1 is DFQATT and CDR2 is SNEGSKA (reference sequence). CDR3 loop: CSARPIIAGTNTQYF. CDR3 DNA: TGCAGTGCTAGACCCATCATAGCGGGCACAAATACGCAGTATTTT.

This rearrangement joins TRBV19 to TRBJ1-4; TRBD1 aligns across 8 bases. After removal of 8 bases from V and 8 bases from J, the junction contained 10 bases not matched to a gene. The CDR3 loop spans 14 amino acids. Germline CDR1 and CDR2: LNHDA and SQIVND (reference sequence). The CDR3 is CASGPRGRREKLFF. The CDR3 region has the DNA TGTGCCAGTGGACCCAGGGGGCGTAGAGAAAAACTGTTTTTT.

V usage is TRBV28 and J usage is TRBJ2-2; TRBD1 matches at 7 bases. The CDR3 consists of 15 residues. V shed 4 bases and J 4 bases; nucleotides not matched to a gene: 6. The germline CDR1 and CDR2 sequences are MDHEN and SYDVKM. For the CDR3, the DNA is TGTGCCAGCAGTTCAAATCGACAGGGCACCGGGGAGCTGTTTTTT. Its translation is CASSSNRQGTGELFF.

This clonotype turned up a few times. The chain recombines TRBV6-1 with TRBJ2-7, with 8 bases identical to TRBD2. The ends lost 4 bases at V and 4 bases at J; junction bases unmatched: 6. CDR1 and CDR2 from the germline V gene are MNHNS and SASEGT. The length of the CDR3 is 14 residues. For the CDR3, the DNA is TGTGCCAGCAGTGCCCTCGGACTAGCTTACGAGCAGTACTTC. This translates into CASSALGLAYEQYF.

This clonotype was found a few times. This chain connects TRBV3-1 to TRBJ2-7; weak D call: TRBD1 (5 bases). This CDR3 is built from 15 residues. Trimming cost V 1 base and J 3 bases, with 13 bases left between them. Looked up from germline, CDR1 is LGHDT and CDR2 is YNNKEL (reference sequence). Written as DNA, the CDR3 is TGTGCCAGCAGCCAAGCGAGGAAGGGGCGCTACGAGCAGTACTTC. It encodes CASSQARKGRYEQYF.

This chain connects TRBV5-1 to TRBJ2-3, with TRBD1 identical over 7 bases. Trimming took 0 bases from V and 1 from J; bases not matched to a gene: 2. The CDR3 runs 15 residues. Germline CDR1 reads SGHRS; CDR2 reads YFSETQ. This CDR3 is CASSLEGARTDTQYF. As DNA, the CDR3 is TGCGCCAGCAGCTTGGAGGGGGCCCGCACAGATACGCAGTATTTT.

This clonotype was counted ten times or more. The rearrangement links TRBV28 to TRBJ2-3; 10 nucleotides agree with TRBD2. Germline V gene data show CDR1 as MDHEN and CDR2 as SYDVKM. The CDR3 totals 18 residues. V was pared by 6 bases and J by 1 base, with 13 bases of the junction left unmatched. CDR3 nucleotide sequence: TGTGCCAGCAGCCTGACTAGCGGGTTGGGGTATGGCACAGATACGCAGTATTTT. It encodes CASSLTSGLGYGTDTQYF.